This section outlines one T cell receptor beta chain sequence together with its context. What it binds is unknown. Both 60 Vbeta primers and 13 Jbeta primers went into the PCR. This table comes from immunoSEQ multiplex PCR, and its TCRdb copy is limited to in-frame clones, with some not included. The sample contains 30,000 to 45,000 clones, roughly 88% of which appear only once. This sample was included in a study of cytomegalovirus exposure and HLA in healthy donors. Notes on the study in general: The authors reported that TCR beta sequences could predict HLA-A and HLA-B alleles. These predictions were accurate for most subjects in the first cohort. In a later analysis, around 18,000 TCR beta sequences were associated with HLA alleles at 0.05 false discovery rate. Whilst most TCR sequences proved rare, a subset of public TCRs occurred across many donors.

Those who donated were healthy bone marrow donors. The junction had 6 bases not matched to a gene; V was cut back by 9 bases and J by 1 base. Germline CDR1 is MDHEN and CDR2 is SYDVKM. The CDR3 covers 13 residues. This clonotype was obtained from a middle-aged woman in good health and CMV-seropositive. The chain joins TRBV28 to TRBJ2-7, with 7 bases matching TRBD1. The sample taken for sequencing was PBMCs. CDR3 sequence: CASMFRGSYEQYF. In DNA form, the CDR3 reads TGTGCCAGTATGTTCAGGGGGTCCTACGAGCAGTACTTC.